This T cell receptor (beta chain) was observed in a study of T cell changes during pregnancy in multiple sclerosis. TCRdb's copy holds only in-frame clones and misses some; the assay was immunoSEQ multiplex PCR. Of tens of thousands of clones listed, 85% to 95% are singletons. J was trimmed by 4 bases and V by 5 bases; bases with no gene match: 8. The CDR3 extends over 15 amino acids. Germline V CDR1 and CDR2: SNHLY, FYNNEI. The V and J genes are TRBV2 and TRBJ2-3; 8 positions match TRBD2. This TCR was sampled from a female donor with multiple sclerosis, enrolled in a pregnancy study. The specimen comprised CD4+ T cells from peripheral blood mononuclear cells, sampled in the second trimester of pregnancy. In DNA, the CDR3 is TGTGCCAGCAGTCCCTTAGCGGGGCCCCCAGATACGCAGTATTTT. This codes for CASSPLAGPPDTQYF.